The next 5 T cell receptor beta chains were all read from a single sample in a study of shared clonotypes between healthy human individuals. Sequencing was performed with immunoSEQ multiplex PCR; in TCRdb, only in-frame clones are kept and a portion is missing. The repertoire has some 2.4 million clones, 80% to 95% of them found once; the top ten carry approximately 0.37%. The sample comprised naive CD4+ T cells from PBMCs. Subset given: CD45RA+ positively selected. Source of these receptors: a man in his late teens or twenties in good health. Some clones in this sample may be carry-over from other donors' samples.

This chain links TRBV7-2 with TRBJ1-5, with D uncertain. V was pared by 5 bases and J by 0 bases, with 17 bases between. From germline, CDR1 is SGHTA and CDR2 FQGNSA. The CDR3 sequence is 17 residues long. The CDR3 bases are TGTGCCAGCAGCACCTTGGGAGAACCGAATAGCAATCAGCCCCAGCATTTT. This codes for CASSTLGEPNSNQPQHF. Full variable domain (missing parts from reference TRBV7-2 and TRBJ1-5): GAGVSQSPSNKVTEKGKDVELRCDPISGHTALYWYRQSLGQGLEFLIYFQGNSAPDKSGLPSDRFSAERTGGSVSTLTIQRTQQEDSAVYLCASSTLGEPNSNQPQHFGDGTRLSIL.

A few counts support this clone. One end of the junction is discordant with germline, which a read error may explain. The chain uses TRBV30 and TRBJ1-1, with no clear D. This CDR3 is built from 11 residues. Germline values: CDR1 GTSNPN, CDR2 SVGIG (reference sequence). CDR3 sequence reads: CAWSPGPKLPF. For the CDR3, the DNA is TGTGCCTGGAGTCCGGGCCCTAAACTCCCTTTT.

The chain joins TRBV7-9 to TRBJ2-7; TRBD1 aligns across 9 bases. The CDR3 is 13 residues long. Losses at the gene ends were 8 bases for V and 3 bases for J; bases not matched to a gene: 5. CDR1 and CDR2 (germline): SEHNR, FQNEAQ (reference sequence). Written as DNA, the CDR3 is TGTGCCAGCCAAACAGGGGGCCTCTACGAGCAGTACTTC. Its translation is CASQTGGLYEQYF.

V is TRBV28 and J is TRBJ2-7, with 7 nucleotides matching TRBD1. With V trimmed by 3 bases and J by 2 bases, 7 bases remained unmatched. This CDR3 has 15 amino acids. Germline CDR1 and CDR2: MDHEN and SYDVKM. The CDR3 bases are TGTGCCAGCAGTTTTTCAGGGGGAGTCCCCTACGAGCAGTACTTC. It encodes CASSFSGGVPYEQYF.

This chain connects TRBV25-1 to TRBJ2-5, with 9 bases fitting TRBD1. The germline gives CDR1 MGHDK, CDR2 SYGVNS. The CDR3 has 14 amino acids. Trimming at V came to 8 bases and at J to 4 bases, leaving 8 bases not matched to a gene. For the CDR3, the DNA is TGTGCCAGCGGTCGACAGGGGGTTCGAGAGACCCAGTACTTC. It translates to CASGRQGVRETQYF. The full variable domain, completed using reference TRBV25-1 and TRBJ2-5, is EADIYQTPRYLVIGTGKKITLECSQTMGHDKMYWYQQDPGMELHLIHYSYGVNSTEKGDLSSESTVSRIRTEHFPLTLESARPSHTSQYLCASGRQGVRETQYFGPGTRLLVL.